The rows below give T cell receptor beta chains drawn from one sample of a study of T cell responses to AZD1222 COVID-19 vaccine. Sequencing used immunoSEQ multiplex PCR; TCRdb keeps in-frame clones, though not all of them. The profile shows 150,000 to 200,000 clones, 70% to 90% of them singletons. The sequences come from peripheral blood, collected 28 days after the second dose of the MenACWY control vaccine. The receptors derive from an adult who received the MenACWY meningococcal vaccine as a control. CDR3s include the opening cysteine and the closing phenylalanine or tryptophan. Each record gives: clone size, V gene, J gene, D gene, CDR3 protein. D genes are given only for firm matches. Not every row has a clone size; where given, it reads once, few, many or a size class.

abundance: .
v_gene: TRBV5-6
j_gene: TRBJ1-6
d_gene: TRBD1
CDR3aa: CASSLGGRGPLTDSPLHF

abundance: .
v_gene: TRBV18
j_gene: TRBJ1-5
d_gene: .
CDR3aa: CASSVGLGDNQPQHF

abundance: .
v_gene: TRBV7-2
j_gene: TRBJ1-1
d_gene: .
CDR3aa: CASNPFQGDTEAFF

abundance: .
v_gene: TRBV12-3/TRBV12-4
j_gene: TRBJ2-5
d_gene: .
CDR3aa: CASSLGETQYF

abundance: .
v_gene: TRBV29-1
j_gene: TRBJ1-1
d_gene: .
CDR3aa: CSVGSGSEAFF

abundance: once
v_gene: TRBV5-1
j_gene: TRBJ1-1
d_gene: .
CDR3aa: CASSLGSGLMNTEAFF

abundance: .
v_gene: TRBV12-3/TRBV12-4
j_gene: TRBJ1-2
d_gene: TRBD1
CDR3aa: CASRPPGTGGYTF

abundance: .
v_gene: TRBV29-1
j_gene: TRBJ1-1
d_gene: .
CDR3aa: CSARRQTRNTEAFF

abundance: .
v_gene: TRBV18
j_gene: TRBJ2-3
d_gene: .
CDR3aa: CASSPMTETSTDTQYF

abundance: .
v_gene: TRBV3-1/TRBV3-2
j_gene: TRBJ2-1
d_gene: .
CDR3aa: CASSQLVLGGNEQFF

abundance: .
v_gene: TRBV5-1
j_gene: TRBJ1-4
d_gene: .
CDR3aa: CASSSTSFNEKLFF

abundance: .
v_gene: TRBV28
j_gene: TRBJ1-1
d_gene: .
CDR3aa: CASSSFSDGAFF

abundance: .
v_gene: TRBV27
j_gene: TRBJ2-7
d_gene: .
CDR3aa: CASSLVERPYEQYF

abundance: few
v_gene: TRBV25-1
j_gene: TRBJ2-7
d_gene: .
CDR3aa: CASSDLTRHSYEQYF

abundance: .
v_gene: TRBV28
j_gene: TRBJ1-2
d_gene: TRBD1
CDR3aa: CASRRQGNYGYTF

abundance: .
v_gene: TRBV2
j_gene: TRBJ2-2
d_gene: TRBD2
CDR3aa: CASSELVTSGSIGELFF

abundance: .
v_gene: TRBV7-6
j_gene: TRBJ2-1
d_gene: .
CDR3aa: CASSPDSSHYNEQFF

abundance: .
v_gene: TRBV10-1
j_gene: TRBJ1-5
d_gene: .
CDR3aa: CASSHGNQPQHF

abundance: .
v_gene: TRBV6-2/TRBV6-3
j_gene: TRBJ2-2
d_gene: TRBD2
CDR3aa: CASSSHEGRVRNTGELFF

abundance: .
v_gene: TRBV23-1
j_gene: TRBJ1-3
d_gene: .
CDR3aa: CASSLEGGIAQRTIYF

abundance: .
v_gene: TRBV5-6
j_gene: TRBJ1-2
d_gene: .
CDR3aa: CASSLASTGYGYTF

abundance: .
v_gene: TRBV10-1
j_gene: TRBJ1-2
d_gene: TRBD1
CDR3aa: CASSERGPRYGYTF

abundance: .
v_gene: TRBV29-1
j_gene: TRBJ2-7
d_gene: .
CDR3aa: CSGRQGGRAGEQYF

abundance: .
v_gene: TRBV27
j_gene: TRBJ1-2
d_gene: .
CDR3aa: CASSWAGTSERDGYTF

abundance: .
v_gene: TRBV7-2
j_gene: TRBJ1-4
d_gene: .
CDR3aa: CASSLQGLATNEKLFF

abundance: .
v_gene: TRBV15
j_gene: TRBJ1-2
d_gene: .
CDR3aa: CATSRDSGREQGGYTF

abundance: .
v_gene: TRBV2
j_gene: TRBJ1-2
d_gene: .
CDR3aa: CASSEVGQRNGYTF

abundance: .
v_gene: TRBV2
j_gene: TRBJ1-6
d_gene: .
CDR3aa: CASSRGQANSPLHF

abundance: few
v_gene: TRBV30
j_gene: TRBJ2-5
d_gene: .
CDR3aa: CAWIGQQETQYF

abundance: .
v_gene: TRBV13
j_gene: TRBJ2-1
d_gene: .
CDR3aa: CASSPFGGYFSYNEQFF